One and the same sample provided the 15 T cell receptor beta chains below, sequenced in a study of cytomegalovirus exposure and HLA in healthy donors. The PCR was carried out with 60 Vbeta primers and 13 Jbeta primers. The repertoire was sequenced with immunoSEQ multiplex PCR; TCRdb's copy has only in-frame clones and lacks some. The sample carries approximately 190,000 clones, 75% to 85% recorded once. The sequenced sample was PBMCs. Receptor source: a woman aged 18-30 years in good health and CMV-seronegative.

The CDR3 sequence: CASSSGPGQGNQPQHF. CDR3 nucleotide sequence: TGTGCCAGCAGCTCAGGTCCGGGACAGGGGAATCAGCCCCAGCATTTT. This chain uses TRBV7-9 with TRBJ1-5; 10 bases are shared with TRBD1. Trimming at V came to 4 bases and at J to 4 bases, leaving 7 bases not matched to a gene. The germline CDR1 and CDR2 sequences are SEHNR and FQNEAQ (reference sequence). The CDR3 loop spans 16 amino acids.

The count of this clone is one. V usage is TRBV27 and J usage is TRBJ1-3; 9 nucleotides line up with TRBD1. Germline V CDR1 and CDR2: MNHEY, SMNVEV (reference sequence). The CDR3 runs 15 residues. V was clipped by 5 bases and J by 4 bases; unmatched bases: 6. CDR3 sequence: CASSPRTGAGNTIYF. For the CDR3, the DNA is TGTGCCAGCAGTCCGAGGACAGGGGCAGGAAACACCATATATTTT.

The CDR3 protein is CASSPPGGRKDTQYF. In DNA, the CDR3 is TGTGCCAGCAGCCCCCCGGGGGGGCGAAAAGATACGCAGTATTTT. The V and J genes are TRBV7-6 and TRBJ2-3; the match to TRBD2 covers 8 bases. V shed 5 bases and J 5 bases; nucleotides not matched to a gene: 9. CDR3 size: 15 residues. CDR1 is SGHVS and CDR2 is FNYEAQ in the germline V gene.

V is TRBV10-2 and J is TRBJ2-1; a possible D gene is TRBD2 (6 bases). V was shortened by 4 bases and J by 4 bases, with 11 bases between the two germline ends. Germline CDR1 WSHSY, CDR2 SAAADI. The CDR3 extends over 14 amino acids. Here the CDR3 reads CASSGLGGYNEQFF. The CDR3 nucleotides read TGCGCCAGCAGTGGCTTGGGGGGTTACAATGAGCAGTTCTTC.

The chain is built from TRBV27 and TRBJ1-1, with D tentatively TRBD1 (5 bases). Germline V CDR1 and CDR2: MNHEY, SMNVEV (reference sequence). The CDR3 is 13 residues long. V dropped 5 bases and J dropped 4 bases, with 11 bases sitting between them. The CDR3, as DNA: TGTGCCAGCAGTCAAAGGGGTGTCACTGAAGCTTTCTTT. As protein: CASSQRGVTEAFF.

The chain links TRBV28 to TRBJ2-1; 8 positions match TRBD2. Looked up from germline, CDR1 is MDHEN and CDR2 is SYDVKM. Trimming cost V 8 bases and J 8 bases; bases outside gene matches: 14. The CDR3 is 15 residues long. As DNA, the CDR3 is TGTGCCAGCGCACCGGGACTAGGGTCTGGGTATGAGCAGTTCTTC. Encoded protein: CASAPGLGSGYEQFF.

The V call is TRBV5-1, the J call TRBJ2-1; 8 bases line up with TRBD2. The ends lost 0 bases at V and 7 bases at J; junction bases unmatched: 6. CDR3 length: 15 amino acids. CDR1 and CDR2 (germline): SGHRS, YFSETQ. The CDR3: CASSLDGGAGNEQFF. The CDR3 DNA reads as TGCGCCAGCAGCTTGGACGGGGGGGCGGGGAATGAGCAGTTCTTC.

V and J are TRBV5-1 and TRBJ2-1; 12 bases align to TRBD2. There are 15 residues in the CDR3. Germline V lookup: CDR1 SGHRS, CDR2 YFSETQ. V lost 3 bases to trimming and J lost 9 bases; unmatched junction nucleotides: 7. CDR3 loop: CASSSSGRASGEQFF. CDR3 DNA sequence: TGCGCCAGCAGCTCTAGCGGGAGGGCCTCTGGTGAGCAGTTCTTC. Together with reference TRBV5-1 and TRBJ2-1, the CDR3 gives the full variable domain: KAGVTQTPRYLIKTRGQQVTLSCSPISGHRSVSWYQQTPGQGLQFLFEYFSETQRNKGNFPGRFSGRQFSNSRSEMNVSTLELGDSALYLCASSSSGRASGEQFFGPGTRLTVL.

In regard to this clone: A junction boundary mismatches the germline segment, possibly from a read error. The CDR3 region has the DNA TGTGCCAGCAGATACTTAGCGGGGGGTCGTAGAGAGACCCAGTACTTC. This translates into CASRYLAGGRRETQYF. The rearrangement links TRBV6-5 to TRBJ2-5; 10 nucleotides agree with TRBD2. CDR3 length equals 16 residues. CDR1 MNHEY and CDR2 SVGAGI come from the germline V gene.

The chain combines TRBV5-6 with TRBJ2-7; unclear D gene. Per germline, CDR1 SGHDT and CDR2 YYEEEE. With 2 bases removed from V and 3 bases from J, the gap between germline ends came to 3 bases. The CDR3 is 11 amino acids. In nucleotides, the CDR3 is TGTGCCAGCAGCTTCAGCTACGAGCAGTACTTC. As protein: CASSFSYEQYF.

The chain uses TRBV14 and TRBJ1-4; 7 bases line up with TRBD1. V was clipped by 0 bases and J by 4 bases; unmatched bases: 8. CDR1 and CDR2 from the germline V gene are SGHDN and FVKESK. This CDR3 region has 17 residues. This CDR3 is CASSQDAPGQINEKLFF. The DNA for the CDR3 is TGTGCCAGCAGCCAAGATGCCCCGGGACAGATTAATGAAAAACTGTTTTTT.

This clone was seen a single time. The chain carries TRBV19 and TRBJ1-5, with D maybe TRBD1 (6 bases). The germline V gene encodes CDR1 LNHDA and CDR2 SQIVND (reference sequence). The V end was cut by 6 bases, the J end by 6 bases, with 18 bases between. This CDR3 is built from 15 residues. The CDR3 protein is CASSLRTGIGQPQHF. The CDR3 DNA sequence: TGTGCCAGTAGCCTTAGAACAGGGATCGGTCAGCCCCAGCATTTT.

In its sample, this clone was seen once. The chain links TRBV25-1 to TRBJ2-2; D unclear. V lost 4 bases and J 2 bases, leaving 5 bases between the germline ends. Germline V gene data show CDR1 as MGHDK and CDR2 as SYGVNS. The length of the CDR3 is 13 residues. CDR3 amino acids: CASSGANTGELFF. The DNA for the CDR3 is TGTGCCAGCAGTGGGGCCAACACCGGGGAGCTGTTTTTT. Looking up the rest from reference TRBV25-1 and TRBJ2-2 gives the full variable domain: EADIYQTPRYLVIGTGKKITLECSQTMGHDKMYWYQQDPGMELHLIHYSYGVNSTEKGDLSSESTVSRIRTEHFPLTLESARPSHTSQYLCASSGANTGELFFGEGSRLTVL.

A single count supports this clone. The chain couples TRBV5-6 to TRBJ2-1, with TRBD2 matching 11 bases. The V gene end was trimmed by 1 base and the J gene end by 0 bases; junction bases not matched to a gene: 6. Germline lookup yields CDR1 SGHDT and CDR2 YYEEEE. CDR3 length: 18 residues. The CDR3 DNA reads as TGTGCCAGCAGCTTGAGCCTAGCGGGGGGCAGCTCCTACAATGAGCAGTTCTTC. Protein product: CASSLSLAGGSSYNEQFF.

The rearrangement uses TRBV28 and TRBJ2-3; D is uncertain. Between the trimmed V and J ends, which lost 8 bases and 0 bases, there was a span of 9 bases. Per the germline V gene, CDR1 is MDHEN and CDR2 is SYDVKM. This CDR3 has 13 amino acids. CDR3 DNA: TGTGCCAGCGAGGCGCTGAGCACAGATACGCAGTATTTT. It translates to CASEALSTDTQYF. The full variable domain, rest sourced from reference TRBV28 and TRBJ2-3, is DVKVTQSSRYLVKRTGEKVFLECVQDMDHENMFWYRQDPGLGLRLIYFSYDVKMKEKGDIPEGYSVSREKKERFSLILESASTNQTSMYLCASEALSTDTQYFGPGTRLTVL.